The 4 T cell receptor beta chains given below trace back to one sample, sequenced in a study of cytomegalovirus exposure and HLA in healthy donors. The PCR used 60 Vbeta and 13 Jbeta primers. Assay: immunoSEQ multiplex PCR; the TCRdb copy retains only in-frame clones and omits some. The repertoire includes around 94,000 clones, about 75% of them detected once, and roughly 5% sits in the top ten. The sequenced sample was PBMCs. These receptors were taken from a woman aged 40-49 years in good health and CMV-seronegative.

As DNA, the CDR3 is TGCGCCAGCAGCTTGGAAGGGAGACAAGAGACCCAGTACTTC. This gives the protein CASSLEGRQETQYF. The chain links TRBV5-1 to TRBJ2-5; TRBD2 is a possible D gene (5 bases). Trimming took 0 bases from V and 2 from J, leaving 8 bases between them. Per germline, CDR1 SGHRS and CDR2 YFSETQ. The CDR3 is 14 amino acids.

The rearrangement joins TRBV30 to TRBJ2-1; the match to TRBD2 covers 12 bases. The germline gives CDR1 GTSNPN, CDR2 SVGIG (reference sequence). V lost 4 bases and J lost 2; bases outside the gene matches: 0. The CDR3 loop spans 14 amino acids. CDR3 in DNA: TGTGCCTGGACTAGCGGGGGGGCCTACAATGAGCAGTTCTTC. This encodes CAWTSGGAYNEQFF.

This chain uses TRBV7-9 with TRBJ1-2; 7 bases agree with TRBD1. Trimming cost V 1 base and J 4 bases; bases outside gene matches: 6. Looked up from germline, CDR1 is SEHNR and CDR2 is FQNEAQ (reference sequence). The CDR3 has 15 residues. Here the CDR3 reads CASSLEGQRIYGYTF. The CDR3 nucleotides read TGTGCCAGCAGCTTAGAGGGACAGAGAATCTATGGCTACACCTTC.

The CDR3 bases are TGCAGCGTTGGGGGCACCAGCACAGATACGCAGTATTTT. This encodes CSVGGTSTDTQYF. V gene TRBV29-1 combines with J gene TRBJ2-3; TRBD1 is a possible D gene (5 bases). Germline CDR1 and CDR2: SQVTM and ANQGSEA. CDR3 size: 13 residues. Trimming took 4 bases from V and 0 from J, leaving 8 bases between them.